This T cell receptor beta chain was retrieved from a study of cytomegalovirus exposure and HLA in healthy donors. As for the study in general: The Caucasian-associated ancestry cluster contained 81% of the approximately 400 genotyped donors.

Trimming removed 1 base from V and 5 bases from J, with 17 bases in between. This CDR3 contains 16 residues. The germline V gene encodes CDR1 PRHDT and CDR2 FYEKMQ (reference sequence). The PCR used 60 Vbeta and 13 Jbeta primers. Data came from immunoSEQ multiplex PCR; TCRdb stores just in-frame clones and leaves some out. The table shows fewer than 200,000 clones, with approximately 80% occurring only once. This receptor was obtained from a woman younger than 30 in good health and CMV-seronegative. V gene TRBV13 combines with J gene TRBJ2-5; D gene unclear. Sequencing was carried out using PBMCs. The DNA for the CDR3 is TGTGCCAGCAGCTTAGTCCAGCGTGCCGATGGGGAGACCCAGTACTTC. Its protein product is CASSLVQRADGETQYF.